This entry lists 10 T cell receptor beta chains sequenced from one sample in a study of T cells after yellow fever vaccination. TCRdb re-called the 5' RACE reads through MiXCR, storing one row per CDR3 protein. The table records some 130,000 distinct CDR3 sequences, about 7% of them present only once. The sample consisted of CD4+ T cells sorted from PBMCs, taken 10 days after the yellow fever booster vaccination. The source is a man aged 30 to 45 who received the YFV17D yellow fever vaccine.

At least ten counts were recorded for this clonotype. The chain has TRBV6-1 and TRBJ1-5; D not resolved. The ends were cut back, 6 bases at V and 1 base at J, with 10 bases in the middle. The CDR3 runs to 14 residues. Germline-derived CDR1 and CDR2 are MNHNS and SASEGT. In nucleotides, the CDR3 is TGTGCCAGCAGACAGCTCGGCAGCAATCAGCCCCAGCATTTT. Translated: CASRQLGSNQPQHF.

This clonotype has at least ten counts. This chain links TRBV15 with TRBJ2-5, with a possible D match to TRBD2 (6 bases). Germline V gene lookup returns CDR1 LNHNV and CDR2 YYDKDF (reference sequence). Trimming left V 5 bases short and J 3 bases short, with 10 bases between. The CDR3 length is 13 residues. The CDR3 DNA is TGTGCCACCAGCCCCGGAGGGAAAGAGACCCAGTACTTC. This sequence encodes CATSPGGKETQYF.

The table lists this clonotype with many counts. The chain combines TRBV4-3 with TRBJ1-6; 9 nucleotides align to TRBD1. V lost 6 bases, J lost 7 bases, and 7 bases stayed unmatched. Germline CDR1 reads LGHNA; CDR2 reads YSLEER. The CDR3 sequence is 15 residues long. The CDR3 spells CASSSGDRVNSPLHF. CDR3 coding DNA: TGCGCCAGCAGTAGCGGGGACAGGGTAAATTCACCCCTCCACTTT.

This rearrangement joins TRBV18 to TRBJ2-3, with D possibly being TRBD2 (5 bases). Germline V gives CDR1 KGHSH, CDR2 LQKENI. CDR3 length: 15 residues. V shed 2 bases and J shed 1 base, with 10 bases lying between them. The CDR3 spells CASSPSTGGTDTQYF. The CDR3 region has the DNA TGTGCCAGCTCACCATCGACCGGGGGCACAGATACGCAGTATTTT. Full variable domain (missing parts from reference TRBV18 and TRBJ2-3): NAGVMQNPRHLVRRRGQEARLRCSPMKGHSHVYWYRQLPEEGLKFMVYLQKENIIDESGMPKERFSAEFPKEGPSILRIQQVVRGDSAAYFCASSPSTGGTDTQYFGPGTRLTVL.

The J gene is TRBJ2-7, the V gene TRBV19; D possibly matches TRBD1 or TRBD2 (6 bases each). Per the germline V gene, CDR1 is LNHDA and CDR2 is SQIVND (reference sequence). The CDR3 has 15 amino acids. The V end was cut by 9 bases, the J end by 0 bases, with 18 bases between. CDR3: CASRPGGSVSYEQYF. For the CDR3, the DNA is TGTGCCAGCAGACCCGGGGGCTCAGTCTCCTACGAGCAGTACTTC.

Only a few counts were recorded for this clonotype. CDR3 loop: CASIAVTGLIRAGELFF. The DNA for the CDR3 is TGCGCCAGCATAGCCGTCACAGGTCTGATACGGGCCGGGGAGCTGTTTTTT. The chain employs TRBV5-1 and TRBJ2-2; a possible D gene is TRBD1 (5 bases). Germline V gives CDR1 SGHRS, CDR2 YFSETQ. There are 17 residues in the CDR3. V was pared by 6 bases and J by 6 bases, with 24 bases between.

The sample holds many counts of this clonotype. The chain combines TRBV5-1 with TRBJ1-2; 8 bases are a match to TRBD1. This CDR3 is built from 13 residues. Trimming cost V 4 bases and J 8 bases; bases outside gene matches: 7. The germline gives CDR1 SGHRS, CDR2 YFSETQ. CDR3 in DNA: TGCGCCAGCAGCCCGGACAGGGTTTACGGCTACACCTTC. Translated: CASSPDRVYGYTF.

This clonotype was recorded at least ten times. The chain recombines TRBV4-3 with TRBJ2-3, with D hard to call. The V end was cut by 1 base, the J end by 3 bases, with 8 bases between. Germline assignment: CDR1 LGHNA and CDR2 YSLEER. The CDR3 has 14 residues. Here the CDR3 reads CASSQVSLTDTQYF. Written as DNA, the CDR3 is TGCGCCAGCAGCCAAGTGAGTTTGACAGATACGCAGTATTTT.

This clonotype has a count of ten or more. The V gene is TRBV24-1, the J gene TRBJ1-5; D remains ambiguous. V lost 9 bases, J lost 2 bases, and 7 bases lay in between. In germline, CDR1 is KGHDR, CDR2 SFDVKD. This CDR3 contains 12 residues. CDR3 residues: CATGEGNQPQHF. The DNA for the CDR3 is TGTGCCACCGGAGAGGGCAATCAGCCCCAGCATTTT.

This clonotype came up many times. In DNA, the CDR3 is TGTGCCAGCAGCTTGCTAGGTTATGAGCAGTTCTTC. Residues: CASSLLGYEQFF. The rearrangement links TRBV7-2 to TRBJ2-1; D unclear. Germline V gives CDR1 SGHTA, CDR2 FQGNSA. The ends were cut back, 3 bases at V and 8 bases at J, with 8 bases in the middle. The CDR3 has 12 amino acids.